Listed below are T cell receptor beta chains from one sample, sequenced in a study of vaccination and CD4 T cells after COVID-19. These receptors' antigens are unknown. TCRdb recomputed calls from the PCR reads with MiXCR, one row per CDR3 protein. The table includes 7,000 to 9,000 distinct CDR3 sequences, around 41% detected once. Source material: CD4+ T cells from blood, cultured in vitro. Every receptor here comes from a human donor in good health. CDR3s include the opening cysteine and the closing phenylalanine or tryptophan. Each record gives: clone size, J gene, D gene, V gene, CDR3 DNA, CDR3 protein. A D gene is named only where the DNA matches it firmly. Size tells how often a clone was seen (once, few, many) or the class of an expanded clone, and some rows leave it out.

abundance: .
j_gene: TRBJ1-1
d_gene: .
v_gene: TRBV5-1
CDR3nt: TGCGCCAGCAGCTCCTCGTTAGGGAACACTGAAGCTTTCTTT
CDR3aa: CASSSSLGNTEAFF

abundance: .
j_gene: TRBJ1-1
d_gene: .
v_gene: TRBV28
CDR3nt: TGTGCCAGCAGGGGACGGCCGGAAGCTTTCTTT
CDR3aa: CASRGRPEAFF

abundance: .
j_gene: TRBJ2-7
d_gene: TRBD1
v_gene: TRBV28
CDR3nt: TGTGCCAGCAGTGGGACAGGTCGCTCCTACGAGCAGTACTTC
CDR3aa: CASSGTGRSYEQYF

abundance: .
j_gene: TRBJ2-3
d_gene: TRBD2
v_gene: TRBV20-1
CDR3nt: TGCAGTGCTAGAGATCCCGGGGGGTCTAGCGGGGGGGCAGATACGCAGTATTTT
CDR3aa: CSARDPGGSSGGADTQYF

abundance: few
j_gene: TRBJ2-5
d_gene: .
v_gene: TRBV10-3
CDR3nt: TGTGCCATCAGTGAGTCCGAAGAGACCCAGTACTTC
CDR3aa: CAISESEETQYF

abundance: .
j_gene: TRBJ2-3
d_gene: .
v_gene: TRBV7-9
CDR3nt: TGTGCCAGCAGCTTACCTTGGCAGGGGAACACAGATACGCAGTATTTT
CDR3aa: CASSLPWQGNTDTQYF

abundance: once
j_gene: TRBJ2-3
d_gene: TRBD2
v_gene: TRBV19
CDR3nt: TGTGCTACAGGGACTAGCGGGAGAGAAGATACGCAGTATTTT
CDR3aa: CATGTSGREDTQYF

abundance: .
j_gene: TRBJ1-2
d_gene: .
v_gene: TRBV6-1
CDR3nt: TGTGCCAGCAGCGGGGCGGTCCGAGGAATTGGCTACACCTTC
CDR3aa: CASSGAVRGIGYTF

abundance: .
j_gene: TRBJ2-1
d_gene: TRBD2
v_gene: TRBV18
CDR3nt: TGTGCCAGCTCAGTCCTGCCCGCGGGAGGCCTCTCGATCTACAATGAGCAGTTCTTC
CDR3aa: CASSVLPAGGLSIYNEQFF

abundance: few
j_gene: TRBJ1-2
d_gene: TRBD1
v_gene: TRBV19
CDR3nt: TGTGCCAGTAGTAGGGGACAGGGGATGGGCTACACCTTC
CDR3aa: CASSRGQGMGYTF

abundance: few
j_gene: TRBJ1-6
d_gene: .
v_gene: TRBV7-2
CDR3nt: TGTGCCAGCAGCTTGGAAGGGCTGGGTTCACCCCTCCACTTT
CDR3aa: CASSLEGLGSPLHF

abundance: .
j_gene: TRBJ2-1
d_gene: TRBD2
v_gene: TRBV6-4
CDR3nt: TGTGCCAGCAGAGTAGCGGGAGGCTTAAACAATGAGCAGTTCTTC
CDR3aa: CASRVAGGLNNEQFF

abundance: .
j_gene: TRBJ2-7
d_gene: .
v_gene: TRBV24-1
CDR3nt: TGTGCCACCAGTGATTCAGGGGATCCCGAACACGAGCAGTACTTC
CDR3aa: CATSDSGDPEHEQYF

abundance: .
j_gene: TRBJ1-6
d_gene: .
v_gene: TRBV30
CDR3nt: TGTGCCTGGAGTGTGGGAGACAATTCACCCCTCCACTTT
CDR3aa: CAWSVGDNSPLHF

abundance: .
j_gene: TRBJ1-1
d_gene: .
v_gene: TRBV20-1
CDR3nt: TGCAGTGCCCTTCGGGGGCCAGGGAACACTGAAGCTTTCTTT
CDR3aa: CSALRGPGNTEAFF

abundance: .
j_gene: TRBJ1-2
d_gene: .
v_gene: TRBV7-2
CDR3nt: TGTGCCAGCAGCCTGGGCCTTGGGCACTATGGCTACACCTTC
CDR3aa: CASSLGLGHYGYTF

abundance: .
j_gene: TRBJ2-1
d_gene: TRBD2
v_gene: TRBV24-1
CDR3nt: TGTGCCACCAGTGATTCCGGGACTAGCGGGGAAAATGAGCAGTTCTTC
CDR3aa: CATSDSGTSGENEQFF

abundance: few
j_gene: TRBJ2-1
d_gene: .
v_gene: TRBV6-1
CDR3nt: TGTGCCAGCAGTCTGACTGATGCGGGCTCCTACAATGAGCAGTTCTTC
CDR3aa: CASSLTDAGSYNEQFF

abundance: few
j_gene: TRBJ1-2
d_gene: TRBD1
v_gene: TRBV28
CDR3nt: TGTGCCAGCCTCGGACAGGGGAATATTAGGGGCTACACCTTC
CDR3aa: CASLGQGNIRGYTF

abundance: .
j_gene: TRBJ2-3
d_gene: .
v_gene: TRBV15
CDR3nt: TGTGCCACCAGCCTCCGGGGCGCAAAGACAGATACGCAGTATTTT
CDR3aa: CATSLRGAKTDTQYF

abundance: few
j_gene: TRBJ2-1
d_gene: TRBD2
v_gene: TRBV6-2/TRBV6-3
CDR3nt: TGTGCCAGCAGTCCCCGGCGGGAGTACAATGAGCAGTTCTTC
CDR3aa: CASSPRREYNEQFF

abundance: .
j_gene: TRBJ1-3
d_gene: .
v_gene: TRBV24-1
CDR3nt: TGTGCCACCAGTGATTCAACCAGGGGAAGCACTGGAAACACCATATATTTT
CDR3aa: CATSDSTRGSTGNTIYF

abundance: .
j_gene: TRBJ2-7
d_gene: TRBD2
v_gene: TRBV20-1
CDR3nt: TGCAGTGCAGAGCGGACTAGCGGGAGCCGAGAATCCGAGCAGTACTTC
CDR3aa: CSAERTSGSRESEQYF

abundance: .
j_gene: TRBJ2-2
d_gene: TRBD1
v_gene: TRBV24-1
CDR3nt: TGTGCCACCAGTGATTTCGAGACAGGGGGAGAACGGGGCGGGGAGCTGTTTTTT
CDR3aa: CATSDFETGGERGGELFF

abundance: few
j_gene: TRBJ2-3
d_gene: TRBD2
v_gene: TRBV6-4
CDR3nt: TGTGCCAGCAGTGATACTAGCGGGAGGGCAGATACGCAGTATTTT
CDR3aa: CASSDTSGRADTQYF

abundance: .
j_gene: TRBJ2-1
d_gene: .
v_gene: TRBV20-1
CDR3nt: TGCAGTGCTTCTAGCTCCTACAATGAGCAGTTCTTC
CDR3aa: CSASSSYNEQFF

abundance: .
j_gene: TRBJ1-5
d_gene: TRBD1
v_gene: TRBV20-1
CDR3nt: TGCAGTGCCAAAAGACAGGGTAACCATCAGCCCCAGCATTTT
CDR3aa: CSAKRQGNHQPQHF

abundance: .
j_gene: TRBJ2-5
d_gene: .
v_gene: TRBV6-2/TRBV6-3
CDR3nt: TGTGCCAGCAGTTACTCCGCGGGTACGGAGACCCAGTACTTC
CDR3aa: CASSYSAGTETQYF

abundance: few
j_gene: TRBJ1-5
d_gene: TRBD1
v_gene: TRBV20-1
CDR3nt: TGCAGTGCTAGAGGAGGACAGGTCAGCAATCAGCCCCAGCATTTT
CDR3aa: CSARGGQVSNQPQHF

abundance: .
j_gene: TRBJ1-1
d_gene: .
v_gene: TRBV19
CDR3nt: TGTGCCAGTAACCCCGGATTTGGGGATAAAGCTTTCTTT
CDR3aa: CASNPGFGDKAFF

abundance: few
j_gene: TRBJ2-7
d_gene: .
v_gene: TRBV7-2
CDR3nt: TGTGCCAGCAGCGTCATTTACTACGAGCAGTACTTC
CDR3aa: CASSVIYYEQYF

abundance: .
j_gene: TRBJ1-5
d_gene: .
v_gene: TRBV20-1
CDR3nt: TGCAGTGCGGCCGACCGGGGATACAATCAGCCCCAGCATTTT
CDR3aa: CSAADRGYNQPQHF

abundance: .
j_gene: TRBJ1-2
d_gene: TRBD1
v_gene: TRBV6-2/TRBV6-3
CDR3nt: TGTGCCAGCAGTTACGGACAGGGTCAGGATGGCTACACCTTC
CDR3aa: CASSYGQGQDGYTF

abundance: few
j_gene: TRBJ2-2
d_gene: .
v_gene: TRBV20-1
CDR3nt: TGCAGTGCCCACGGGCTCCCCGCCGGGGAGCTGTTTTTT
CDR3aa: CSAHGLPAGELFF

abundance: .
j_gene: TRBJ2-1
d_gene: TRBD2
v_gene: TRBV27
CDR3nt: TGTGCCAGCAGTTCTATAAGCGGGAGCTCCTACAATGAGCAGTTCTTC
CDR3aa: CASSSISGSSYNEQFF

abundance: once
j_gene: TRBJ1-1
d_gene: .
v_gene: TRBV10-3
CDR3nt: TGTGCCATCAGTGAAGGGGGGCGCGGTGAAGCTTTCTTT
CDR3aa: CAISEGGRGEAFF

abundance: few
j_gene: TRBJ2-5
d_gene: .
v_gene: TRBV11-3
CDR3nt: TGTGCCAGCAGCTCCAGAGCAGTCAGCGGAGAAGAGACCCAGTACTTC
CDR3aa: CASSSRAVSGEETQYF

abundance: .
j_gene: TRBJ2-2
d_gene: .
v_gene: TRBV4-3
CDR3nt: TGCGCCAGCAGCGCCGGGTACACCGGGGAGCTGTTTTTT
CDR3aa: CASSAGYTGELFF

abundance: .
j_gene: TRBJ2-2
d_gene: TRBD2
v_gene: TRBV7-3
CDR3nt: TGTGCCAGCAGCTTCACCGGGACTAGCGGGAGAAGGGAGCTGTTTTTT
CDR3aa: CASSFTGTSGRRELFF

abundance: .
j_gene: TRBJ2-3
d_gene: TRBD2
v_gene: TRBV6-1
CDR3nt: TGTGCCAGCAGTGAAGGGACTAGCAGAACCACAGATACGCAGTATTTT
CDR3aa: CASSEGTSRTTDTQYF

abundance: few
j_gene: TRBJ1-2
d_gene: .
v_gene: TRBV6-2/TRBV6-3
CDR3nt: TGTGCCACCCGGGACAAGGGCTATGGCTACACCTTC
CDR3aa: CATRDKGYGYTF

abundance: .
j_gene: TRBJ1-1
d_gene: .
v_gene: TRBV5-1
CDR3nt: TGCGCCAGCAGCATGGAGAACACTGAAGCTTTCTTT
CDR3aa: CASSMENTEAFF